The 32 T cell receptor beta chains below all came from one sample that was sequenced in a study of blood T cell repertoires in COVID-19. Sequencing used immunoSEQ multiplex PCR; TCRdb keeps in-frame clones, though not all of them. The profile shows more than 150,000 clones, more than 85% of them singletons. The sample was peripheral blood. The receptors derive from a man in his forties or fifties with active or convalescent COVID-19.

The chain couples TRBV6-2 or TRBV6-3 to TRBJ1-2; 8 bases align to TRBD1. V dropped 4 bases and J dropped 8; count of bases not matched to a gene: 9. The CDR3 is 14 residues long. Germline CDR1 and CDR2: MNHEY and SVGEGT. As DNA, the CDR3 is TGTGCCAGCAGTTCCTATAACTCAGGGGGCGGCTACACCTTC. Protein product: CASSSYNSGGGYTF.

This CDR3 reads CASTRAGTSTDTQYF. The CDR3 nucleotides read TGTGCCAGCACCAGAGCGGGGACTAGCACAGATACGCAGTATTTT. J is TRBJ2-3 and V is TRBV6-5, with 7 bases aligning to TRBD2. Looked up from germline, CDR1 is MNHEY and CDR2 is SVGAGI. This CDR3 is 15 amino acids long. Unmatched junction bases numbered 7, after V lost 7 bases and J lost 0 bases.

This sequence joins TRBV5-6 and TRBJ1-3; perhaps TRBD1 as D (5 bases). Germline V CDR1 and CDR2: SGHDT, YYEEEE. This CDR3 has 14 residues. The V end lost 0 bases, the J end lost 7 bases, and 11 bases lay between the germline ends. Written as DNA, the CDR3 is TGTGCCAGCAGCTTGGAAGGGAAGGGGAACACCATATATTTT. Its translation: CASSLEGKGNTIYF.

The rearrangement uses TRBV6-6 and TRBJ2-7; D remains unclear. The CDR3 consists of 11 residues. Trimming took 5 bases from V and 6 from J, leaving 8 bases between them. Germline CDR1 and CDR2: MNHNY and SVGAGI (reference sequence). The chain's CDR3 is CASSKRGEQYF. The CDR3 region has the DNA TGTGCCAGCAGTAAGCGTGGCGAGCAGTACTTC.

This chain connects TRBV23-1 to TRBJ2-7; 8 bases agree with TRBD1. TRBV23-1 is annotated as an ORF whose role is uncertain. With 4 bases clipped from V and 5 bases from J, the junction kept 13 bases outside the gene matches. The CDR3 has 16 residues. The CDR3 loop reads CASSRAGGRDGDEQYF. As DNA, the CDR3 is TGCGCCAGCAGTCGTGCAGGGGGCAGGGACGGAGACGAGCAGTACTTC.

The J gene is TRBJ2-7, the V gene TRBV27, with TRBD1 matching over 12 bases. The CDR3 sequence is 14 residues long. V lost 3 bases and J lost 5; bases outside the gene matches: 2. Germline V CDR1 and CDR2: MNHEY, SMNVEV (reference sequence). CDR3: CASSFGTGGNEQYF. As DNA, the CDR3 is TGTGCCAGCAGTTTCGGGACAGGGGGCAACGAGCAGTACTTC.

The chain employs TRBV27 and TRBJ1-1; 8 nucleotides agree with TRBD1. V lost 5 bases and J lost 6; bases outside the gene matches: 5. The CDR3 totals 13 residues. Germline V lookup: CDR1 MNHEY, CDR2 SMNVEV (reference sequence). The CDR3 region has the DNA TGTGCCAGCAGTGTGGGACAGGAGTCTGAAGCTTTCTTT. Translation: CASSVGQESEAFF.

The chain employs TRBV12-3 or TRBV12-4 and TRBJ1-3; perhaps TRBD1 as D (5 bases). Between the trimmed V and J ends, which lost 6 bases and 2 bases, there was a span of 8 bases. The CDR3 covers 13 residues. This CDR3 is CASSGGTGNTIYF. The CDR3 DNA reads as TGTGCCAGCAGCGGGGGTACTGGAAACACCATATATTTT.

This chain uses TRBV18 with TRBJ1-2, with D unclear. CDR3 length equals 12 residues. V was clipped by 3 bases and J by 1 base, with 3 bases between them. CDR1 and CDR2 from the germline V gene are KGHSH and LQKENI. CDR3 sequence reads: CASSPLNYGYTF. The CDR3 DNA reads as TGTGCCAGCTCACCTCTTAACTATGGCTACACCTTC.

This clone came up a few times. This chain uses TRBV6-5 with TRBJ1-1; D is possibly TRBD1 (5 bases). The V end lost 8 bases, the J end lost 13 bases, and 26 bases lay between the germline ends. This CDR3 is built from 14 residues. Germline CDR1 and CDR2: MNHEY and SVGAGI. For the CDR3, the DNA is TGTGCCAGCTCCCAAAGGGGTTCCCCAAACGCCGGTTTCTTT. It codes for CASSQRGSPNAGFF.

This chain uses TRBV3-1 (or the pseudogene TRBV3-2) with TRBJ1-2; 8 nucleotides line up with TRBD1. CDR3 length: 13 residues. The germline V gene has CDR1 LGHDT and CDR2 YNNKEL (reference sequence). J lost 8 bases, V lost 3 bases, and 5 bases had no gene match. The CDR3 region has the DNA TGTGCCAGCAGCCAGGACAGGGACGGCGGCTACACCTTC. Amino acid sequence: CASSQDRDGGYTF.

CDR3 in amino acids: CASSRDYRSGELFF. Here the CDR3 DNA reads TGTGCCAGCAGTCGGGACTATCGTTCAGGGGAGCTGTTTTTT. This chain joins TRBV2 and TRBJ2-2; TRBD2 matches 7 bases. The V and J ends lost 5 bases and 8 bases, in that order; junction bases with no gene match: 8. Per the germline V gene, CDR1 is SNHLY and CDR2 is FYNNEI. This CDR3 has 14 residues. The full variable domain, rest sourced from reference TRBV2 and TRBJ2-2, is EPEVTQTPSHQVTQMGQEVILRCVPISNHLYFYWYRQILGQKVEFLVSFYNNEISEKSEIFDDQFSVERPDGSNFTLKIRSTKLEDSAMYFCASSRDYRSGELFFGEGSRLTVL.

This clone appeared a single time. The gene calls are TRBV4-2 and TRBJ1-2; D call uncertain. V lost 4 bases and J lost 0, with 9 bases in between. The CDR3 is 14 residues long. Germline values: CDR1 LGHNA, CDR2 YNFKEQ. In DNA, the CDR3 is TGTGCCAGCAGCCGAAGCGGTTCTAACTATGGCTACACCTTC. Translated: CASSRSGSNYGYTF.

This clone came up a few times. The chain couples TRBV6-5 to TRBJ1-4; D is uncertain. Per germline, CDR1 MNHEY and CDR2 SVGAGI. The CDR3 length is 13 residues. The germline V and J ends were trimmed by 6 bases and 4 bases, with 9 bases remaining between them. The CDR3 nucleotides are TGTGCCAGCAGGTTACTCCTTAATGAAAAACTGTTTTTT. Amino acid sequence: CASRLLLNEKLFF.

The V and J genes are TRBV11-2 and TRBJ2-5; no clear D. The CDR3 extends over 15 amino acids. CDR1 and CDR2 (germline): SGHAT, FQNNGV. V was cut by 5 bases and J by 0 bases, with 13 bases left in between. For the CDR3, the DNA is TGTGCCAGCAGCCCCCCCTTGGCAGACCAAGAGACCCAGTACTTC. The encoded protein is CASSPPLADQETQYF. Full variable domain (missing parts from reference TRBV11-2 and TRBJ2-5): EAGVAQSPRYKIIEKRQSVAFWCNPISGHATLYWYQQILGQGPKLLIQFQNNGVVDDSQLPKDRFSAERLKGVDSTLKIQPAKLEDSAVYLCASSPPLADQETQYFGPGTRLLVL.

The rearrangement links TRBV4-1 to TRBJ2-5, with 8 bases lining up with TRBD2. Germline lookup yields CDR1 MGHRA and CDR2 YSYEKL. V lost 1 base, J lost 2 bases, and 6 bases stayed unmatched. CDR3 length equals 16 residues. CDR3 in amino acids: CASSQGRGAGQETQYF. DNA for the CDR3: TGCGCCAGCAGCCAAGGGCGGGGGGCAGGTCAAGAGACCCAGTACTTC.

The rearrangement links TRBV6-1 to TRBJ2-3; TRBD1 agrees at 7 bases. V shed 5 bases and J 1 base; nucleotides not matched to a gene: 6. The CDR3 has 15 residues. Germline CDR1 reads MNHNS; CDR2 reads SASEGT. The DNA for the CDR3 is TGTGCCAGCAGTAACAGGGGATTTGGCACAGATACGCAGTATTTT. Amino acid sequence: CASSNRGFGTDTQYF.

This clone has only one observation. V usage is TRBV28 and J usage is TRBJ2-1; a possible D gene is TRBD2 (5 bases). The V end lost 4 bases, the J end lost 6 bases, and 10 bases lay between the germline ends. Germline assignment: CDR1 MDHEN and CDR2 SYDVKM. The CDR3 length is 13 residues. The CDR3: CASSSRELNEQFF. The CDR3 DNA reads TGTGCCAGCAGTTCCCGGGAACTCAATGAGCAGTTCTTC.

The chain recombines TRBV28 with TRBJ1-2; a possible D gene is TRBD1 (5 bases). From germline, CDR1 is MDHEN and CDR2 SYDVKM. V was cut by 8 bases and J by 4 bases, with 11 bases left in between. This CDR3 is 12 amino acids long. The CDR3 sequence: CASAEGFYGYTF. The CDR3 bases are TGTGCCAGCGCGGAGGGGTTCTATGGCTACACCTTC.

V usage is TRBV4-1 and J usage is TRBJ2-7, with 10 bases lining up with TRBD2. This CDR3 is built from 14 residues. Germline assignment: CDR1 MGHRA and CDR2 YSYEKL. Trimming took 5 bases from V and 5 from J; bases not matched to a gene: 6. DNA of the CDR3: TGCGCCAGCAGCGCCCTAGCGGGGGCTAACGAGCAGTACTTC. This encodes CASSALAGANEQYF.

V gene TRBV7-8 combines with J gene TRBJ1-1; tentatively, D is TRBD1 (6 bases). CDR1 is SGHVS and CDR2 is FQNEAQ in the germline V gene. V was cut by 3 bases and J by 5 bases, with 13 bases left in between. The CDR3 has 14 residues. The CDR3 sequence: CASSLEGGETEAFF. CDR3 bases: TGTGCCAGCAGCTTGGAAGGGGGGGAGACTGAAGCTTTCTTT.

The chain combines TRBV24-1 with TRBJ2-1, with TRBD2 identical over 7 bases. The V gene's germline CDR1 is KGHDR and CDR2 SFDVKD. The CDR3 runs 16 residues. With V trimmed by 4 bases and J by 4 bases, 9 bases remained unmatched. CDR3 sequence: CATSEAGAGLYNEQFF. CDR3 DNA sequence: TGTGCCACCAGTGAAGCTGGAGCGGGGTTGTACAATGAGCAGTTCTTC.

The rearrangement links TRBV30 to TRBJ1-4; possibly TRBD1 for D (5 bases). CDR3 length: 13 residues. V lost 1 base to trimming and J lost 7 bases, with 10 bases between them. In germline, CDR1 is GTSNPN, CDR2 SVGIG (reference sequence). CDR3 DNA: TGTGCCTGGAGTGCCTCGGGGGGTGAAAAACTGTTTTTT. Encoded protein: CAWSASGGEKLFF.

This chain joins TRBV29-1 and TRBJ1-1; a possible D gene is TRBD1 (6 bases). Germline loops: CDR1 SQVTM, CDR2 ANQGSEA. The CDR3 has 11 amino acids. The V end lost 4 bases, the J end lost 4 bases, and 7 bases lay between the germline ends. CDR3 amino acids: CSVVRGTEAFF. The CDR3 bases are TGCAGCGTTGTCAGGGGCACTGAAGCTTTCTTT.

This rearrangement joins TRBV4-2 to TRBJ2-1, with 8 bases matching TRBD2. J gave up 7 bases and V 3 bases, and 8 bases lay outside the gene matches. CDR1 is LGHNA, CDR2 YNFKEQ, per germline. The CDR3 has 15 amino acids. CDR3 protein: CASSQGTGGLNEQFF. In nucleotides, the CDR3 is TGTGCCAGCAGCCAGGGGACGGGGGGGCTTAATGAGCAGTTCTTC.

The chain has TRBV5-6 and TRBJ1-2; 7 nucleotides agree with TRBD1. The germline V gene has CDR1 SGHDT and CDR2 YYEEEE. CDR3 length equals 13 residues. V lost 0 bases and J lost 8; bases outside the gene matches: 4. CDR3 in amino acids: CASSLGQGDGYTF. The CDR3 DNA reads TGTGCCAGCAGCTTGGGACAGGGTGACGGCTACACCTTC.

V usage is TRBV5-1 and J usage is TRBJ1-2; no firm D call. From germline, CDR1 is SGHRS and CDR2 YFSETQ. Trimming pared 0 bases from V and 7 bases from J, leaving 4 bases between. This CDR3 has 11 amino acids. CDR3 nucleotide sequence: TGCGCCAGCAGCTTGGGGGCTGGCTACACCTTC. This encodes CASSLGAGYTF.

As concerns this clone: Germline is not matched at one junction end, which may reflect a read error. This chain links TRBV7-7 with TRBJ2-5, with 8 bases fitting TRBD1. This CDR3 spans 15 amino acids. CDR1 and CDR2 (germline): SSHAT, FNYEAQ (reference sequence). As DNA, the CDR3 is TGTGCTAGCAGCTTCGCAGGGGGCCGTCAAGAGACCCAGTACTTC. Translation gives CASSFAGGRQETQYF. Filled out from reference TRBV7-7 and TRBJ2-5, the complete variable domain reads GAGVSQSPRYKVTKRGQDVTLRCDPISSHATLYWYQQALGQGPEFLTYFNYEAQPDKSGLPSDRFSAERPEGSISTLTIQRTEQRDSAMYRCASSFAGGRQETQYFGPGTRLLVL.

The V gene is TRBV7-9, the J gene TRBJ2-3, with a tentative D call TRBD2 (7 bases). The germline V and J ends were trimmed by 5 bases and 0 bases, with 18 bases remaining between them. This CDR3 spans 17 amino acids. Germline CDR1 reads SEHNR; CDR2 reads FQNEAQ (reference sequence). In DNA, the CDR3 is TGTGCCAGCAGCCAGGGTAACGGGGGGCACAGCACAGATACGCAGTATTTT. This codes for CASSQGNGGHSTDTQYF.

This clone was counted once. The chain uses TRBV7-2 and TRBJ2-5, with 10 bases that match TRBD1. J was trimmed by 1 base and V by 0 bases; bases with no gene match: 14. The CDR3 covers 20 residues. Looked up from germline, CDR1 is SGHTA and CDR2 is FQGNSA. The CDR3 spells CASSLAPVTGGQGPQETQYF. DNA for the CDR3: TGTGCCAGCAGCTTAGCCCCAGTAACAGGGGGACAGGGGCCCCAAGAGACCCAGTACTTC.

This chain links TRBV5-1 with TRBJ1-1; a weak D match, TRBD1 (6 bases). CDR1 is SGHRS, CDR2 YFSETQ, per germline. CDR3 length: 13 residues. V was clipped by 4 bases and J by 2 bases, with 9 bases between them. CDR3 region: CASSPDSNTEAFF. CDR3 nucleotide sequence: TGCGCCAGCAGCCCGGACAGTAACACTGAAGCTTTCTTT.

The chain has TRBV3-1 (or the pseudogene TRBV3-2) and TRBJ1-2; 8 nucleotides align to TRBD1. The CDR3 totals 15 residues. The V gene end was trimmed by 1 base and the J gene end by 8 bases; junction bases not matched to a gene: 9. From germline, CDR1 is LGHDT and CDR2 YNNKEL (reference sequence). The CDR3 DNA reads TGTGCCAGCAGCCAAGCCCTCCAGGGGGCATTGGGCTACACCTTC. Translated, it gives CASSQALQGALGYTF.